This T cell receptor beta chain was captured by sequencing in a study of blood T cell repertoires in COVID-19. Background on the study: The United States, Italy and Spain provided the acute and convalescent COVID-19 samples.

Using immunoSEQ multiplex PCR, the repertoire was profiled, and TCRdb retains in-frame clones only, with some absent. In the table there are more than 100,000 clones, over 80% of which are singletons. Germline-derived CDR1 and CDR2 are SGHTA and FQGTGA. CDR3 length: 17 amino acids. The V and J ends lost 1 base and 7 bases, in that order; junction bases with no gene match: 10. This chain links TRBV7-3 with TRBJ1-2, with TRBD1 identical over 12 bases. The specimen was peripheral blood. This TCR was sampled from a woman in her 70s with acute or convalescent COVID-19. CDR3 in DNA: TGTGCCAGCAGCTTAAATGACCCGGGACAGGGGGCCTTTGGCTACACCTTC. Protein product: CASSLNDPGQGAFGYTF.